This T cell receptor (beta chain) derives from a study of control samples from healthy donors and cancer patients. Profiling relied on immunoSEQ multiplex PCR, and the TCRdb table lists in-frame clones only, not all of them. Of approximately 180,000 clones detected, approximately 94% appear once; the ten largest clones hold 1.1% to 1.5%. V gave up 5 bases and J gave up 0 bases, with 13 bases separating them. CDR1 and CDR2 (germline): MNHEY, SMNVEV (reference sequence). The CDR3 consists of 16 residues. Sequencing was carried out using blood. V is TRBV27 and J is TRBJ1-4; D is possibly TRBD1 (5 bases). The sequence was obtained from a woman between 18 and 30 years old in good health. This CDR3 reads CASSRQRVTTNEKLFF. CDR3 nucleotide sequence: TGTGCCAGCAGTCGACAGAGGGTCACAACTAATGAAAAACTGTTTTTT.